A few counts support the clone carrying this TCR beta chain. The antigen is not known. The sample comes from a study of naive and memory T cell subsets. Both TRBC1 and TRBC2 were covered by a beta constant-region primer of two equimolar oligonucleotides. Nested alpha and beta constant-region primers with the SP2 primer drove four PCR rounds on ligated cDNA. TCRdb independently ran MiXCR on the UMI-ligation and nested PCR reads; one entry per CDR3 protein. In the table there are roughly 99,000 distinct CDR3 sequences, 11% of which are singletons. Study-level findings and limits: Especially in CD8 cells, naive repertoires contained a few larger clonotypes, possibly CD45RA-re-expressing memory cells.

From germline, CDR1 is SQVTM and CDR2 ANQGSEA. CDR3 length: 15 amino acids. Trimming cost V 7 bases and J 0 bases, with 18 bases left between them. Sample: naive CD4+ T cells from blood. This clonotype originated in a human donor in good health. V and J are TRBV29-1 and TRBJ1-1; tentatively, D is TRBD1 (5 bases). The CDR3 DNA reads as TGCAGCGGATCCAGGGATGAGGGGATGAACACTGAAGCTTTCTTT. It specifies CSGSRDEGMNTEAFF. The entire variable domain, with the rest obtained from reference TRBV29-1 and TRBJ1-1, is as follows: SAVISQKPSRDICQRGTSLTIQCQVDSQVTMMFWYRQQPGQSLTLIATANQGSEATYESGFVIDKFPISRPNLTFSTLTVSNMSPEDSSIYLCSGSRDEGMNTEAFFGQGTRLTVV.